The next 17 T cell receptor beta chains were all read from a single sample in a study of cytomegalovirus exposure and HLA in healthy donors. Use of 60 Vbeta and 13 Jbeta primers characterized the PCR. Only in-frame clones appear in the TCRdb table, and some are missing; sequencing was by immunoSEQ multiplex PCR. Of around 150,000 clones listed, nearly 80% are singletons. The sample comprised PBMCs. These receptor sequences come from a woman aged 40 to 55 in good health and CMV-seronegative.

The rearrangement joins TRBV18 to TRBJ2-1, with TRBD2 as a possible D gene (5 bases). This CDR3 is built from 13 residues. Germline V lookup: CDR1 KGHSH, CDR2 LQKENI. The V end was cut by 6 bases, the J end by 8 bases, with 14 bases between. The CDR3 DNA is TGTGCCAGCTCTCCTCGGGATATGGATGAGCAGTTCTTC. Residues: CASSPRDMDEQFF.

This chain uses TRBV9 with TRBJ2-1, with D perhaps TRBD2 (7 bases). This CDR3 has 14 residues. Germline V gene sequence: CDR1 SGDLS, CDR2 YYNGEE. Trimming took 1 base from V and 8 from J, leaving 13 bases between them. The CDR3 nucleotides read TGTGCCAGCAGCGTACTCCAGGGGAGGGATGAGCAGTTCTTC. Its translation is CASSVLQGRDEQFF.

For this clone: Mismatch with germline at one junction end may stem from a read error. The rearrangement joins TRBV7-9 to TRBJ2-1, with 9 bases identical to TRBD2. Germline loops: CDR1 SEHNR, CDR2 FQNEAQ (reference sequence). The length of the CDR3 is 16 residues. CDR3 residues: CSSSLLSSGEINEQFF. The CDR3, as DNA: TGTTCCAGCAGCTTACTATCTAGCGGGGAAATCAATGAGCAGTTCTTC.

The genes are TRBV28 and TRBJ2-5, with 8 bases aligning to TRBD1. CDR3 length: 14 amino acids. Germline V lookup: CDR1 MDHEN, CDR2 SYDVKM. V lost 5 bases to trimming and J lost 0 bases; unmatched junction nucleotides: 2. CDR3 coding DNA: TGTGCCAGCAGTCGGACAGGGTACCAAGAGACCCAGTACTTC. This codes for CASSRTGYQETQYF. The entire variable domain, with the rest obtained from reference TRBV28 and TRBJ2-5, is as follows: DVKVTQSSRYLVKRTGEKVFLECVQDMDHENMFWYRQDPGLGLRLIYFSYDVKMKEKGDIPEGYSVSREKKERFSLILESASTNQTSMYLCASSRTGYQETQYFGPGTRLLVL.

The chain carries TRBV4-1 and TRBJ1-4; D is unclear. Deletions cut 5 bases from V and 5 bases from J, with 9 bases between. The CDR3 spans 13 residues. Germline V gene data show CDR1 as MGHRA and CDR2 as YSYEKL. The CDR3, as DNA: TGCGCCAGCAGCGACTCTTTAAATGAAAAACTGTTTTTT. The encoded protein is CASSDSLNEKLFF.

The chain uses TRBV7-8 and TRBJ2-7, with a possible D match to TRBD1 (6 bases). The V gene lost 5 bases and the J gene lost 7 bases, with 15 bases spanning the gap. The CDR3 loop spans 13 amino acids. The germline V gene has CDR1 SGHVS and CDR2 FQNEAQ. The CDR3 DNA sequence: TGTGCCAGCAGCCCACTGGGGGCGCAAGAGCAGTACTTC. This sequence encodes CASSPLGAQEQYF.

This clone was observed a few times. Compared with germline, one end of the junction differs, possibly owing to a read error. J is TRBJ2-4 and V is TRBV4-1, with a weak D call TRBD2 (7 bases). This CDR3 is 14 amino acids long. CDR1 MGHRA and CDR2 YSYEKL come from the germline V gene. CDR3: CASSHLKEGGRRNF. The CDR3 nucleotides are TGCGCCAGCAGCCACTTAAAGGAGGGGGGGAGGAGAAACTTC.

A few counts support this clone. The chain couples TRBV7-2 to TRBJ1-5; D uncertain. The CDR3 spans 15 residues. Germline CDR1 reads SGHTA; CDR2 reads FQGNSA. Trimming cost V 0 bases and J 1 base, with 7 bases left between them. CDR3 DNA sequence: TGTGCCAGCAGCTTAGCGCGGCAAAGCAATCAGCCCCAGCATTTT. Translated, it gives CASSLARQSNQPQHF.

The gene calls are TRBV13 and TRBJ2-3; 7 bases agree with TRBD2. The V segment lost 5 bases and the J segment 5 bases; nucleotides outside the gene matches: 7. The CDR3 sequence is 14 residues long. Germline assignment: CDR1 PRHDT and CDR2 FYEKMQ (reference sequence). CDR3 sequence (DNA): TGTGCCAGCAGCCACCGGGACTACCTAGATACGCAGTATTTT. Its translation is CASSHRDYLDTQYF.

A remark on this clone: The junction differs from germline at one of its ends, possibly a read error. V gene TRBV7-7 combines with J gene TRBJ2-3; possibly TRBD2 for D (6 bases). Looked up from germline, CDR1 is SSHAT and CDR2 is FNYEAQ (reference sequence). This CDR3 has 15 residues. The CDR3 spells CASSLTGLSTDTQYF. CDR3 DNA: TGTGCTAGCAGCTTAACGGGACTTAGCACAGATACGCAGTATTTT.

J is TRBJ2-3 and V is TRBV4-1; TRBD2 aligns across 7 bases. The CDR3 sequence is 15 residues long. In germline, CDR1 is MGHRA, CDR2 YSYEKL. V dropped 2 bases and J dropped 5; count of bases not matched to a gene: 7. In DNA form, the CDR3 reads TGCGCCAGCAGCCAAAGTACACTAGCGAAAGATACGCAGTATTTT. Its protein is CASSQSTLAKDTQYF.

CDR3 bases: TGTGCCAGCAGCTTAAACAGAATCTCCTATAATTCACCCCTCCACTTT. This codes for CASSLNRISYNSPLHF. This chain connects TRBV11-2 to TRBJ1-6; D not resolved. CDR1 and CDR2 from the germline V gene are SGHAT and FQNNGV. The CDR3 contains 16 residues. V was pared by 2 bases and J by 0 bases, with 8 bases between.

This clone was seen only once. The gene calls are TRBV28 and TRBJ2-2; D possibly corresponds to TRBD2 (7 bases). V lost 5 bases to trimming and J lost 5 bases, with 15 bases between them. Germline V gene lookup returns CDR1 MDHEN and CDR2 SYDVKM. The CDR3 totals 15 residues. The CDR3 region is CASSSTGRGTGELFF. For the CDR3, the DNA is TGTGCCAGCAGTAGTACGGGGAGGGGGACCGGGGAGCTGTTTTTT.

The chain uses TRBV28 and TRBJ2-2; 7 bases line up with TRBD1. CDR1 and CDR2 (germline): MDHEN, SYDVKM. The trim removed 7 bases at V and 0 bases at J, leaving 17 bases unmatched. This CDR3 contains 19 residues. CDR3 loop: CASTAALGQAVTNTGELFF. The CDR3 DNA reads TGTGCCAGCACGGCTGCCCTCGGACAGGCAGTTACGAACACCGGGGAGCTGTTTTTT.

A few counts support this clone. The chain links TRBV7-9 to TRBJ2-1, with D perhaps TRBD2 (6 bases). Trimming shortened V by 6 bases and J by 4 bases, and 10 bases separated the two germline ends. Germline V gene lookup returns CDR1 SEHNR and CDR2 FQNEAQ (reference sequence). This CDR3 region has 13 residues. The CDR3 region has the DNA TGTGCCAGCAGAAACCGGGAGTACAATGAGCAGTTCTTC. Amino acid sequence: CASRNREYNEQFF.

The J gene is TRBJ2-2, the V gene TRBV29-1; 16 nucleotides agree with TRBD2. The germline V gene has CDR1 SQVTM and CDR2 ANQGSEA. The CDR3 extends over 18 amino acids. The CDR3 DNA sequence: TGCACCGACCTCCTACCGGGACTAGCGGGAGGGCGCACCGGGGAGCTGTTTTTT. Its translation is CTDLLPGLAGGRTGELFF.

This chain links TRBV15 with TRBJ2-7; D is perhaps TRBD2 (5 bases). Judging by the DNA end, TRBJ2-5 fits better; the J call may be wrong. The CDR3 covers 13 residues. Germline CDR1 is LNHNV and CDR2 is YYDKDF (reference sequence). CDR3 DNA: TGTGCCACCAGCAGTTTTAGCGTGGAGACCCAGTACTTC. This gives the protein CATSSFSVETQYF.